These 18 T cell receptor beta chains were all obtained from the same sample, sequenced in a study of cytomegalovirus exposure and HLA in healthy donors. PCR primers comprised 60 Vbeta and 13 Jbeta primers. Data came from immunoSEQ multiplex PCR; TCRdb stores just in-frame clones and leaves some out. The table lists some 120,000 clones, approximately 80% of them singletons, with around 4% in the top ten. Input material: PBMCs. The receptors derive from a man aged 40-49 years in good health and CMV-seronegative.

The CDR3 nucleotides are TGTGCCAGCAGCGAGACCGGGACAGACTACGAGCAGTACTTC. Its protein product is CASSETGTDYEQYF. J is TRBJ2-7 and V is TRBV9; 7 nucleotides match TRBD1. The CDR3 contains 14 residues. V gave up 3 bases and J gave up 3 bases; unmatched junction bases: 6. Germline CDR1 SGDLS, CDR2 YYNGEE.

This clone was observed a single time. The genes are TRBV6-5 and TRBJ2-1, with TRBD2 matching over 12 bases. Germline V gene data show CDR1 as MNHEY and CDR2 as SVGAGI. This CDR3 comprises 15 residues. With 8 bases clipped from V and 4 bases from J, the junction kept 6 bases outside the gene matches. CDR3: CASGDLAGGYNEQFF. For the CDR3, the DNA is TGTGCCAGCGGGGACCTAGCGGGGGGGTACAATGAGCAGTTCTTC.

This clone appeared once. The rearrangement uses TRBV7-2 and TRBJ2-3, with TRBD2 matching 8 bases. The V gene end was trimmed by 4 bases and the J gene end by 5 bases; junction bases not matched to a gene: 8. This CDR3 comprises 15 residues. The germline gives CDR1 SGHTA, CDR2 FQGNSA. The CDR3 DNA follows: TGTGCCAGCAGCTACGACGGGGGGGCCGGAGATACGCAGTATTTT. This gives the protein CASSYDGGAGDTQYF. Variable domain in full (rest from reference TRBV7-2 and TRBJ2-3): GAGVSQSPSNKVTEKGKDVELRCDPISGHTALYWYRQSLGQGLEFLIYFQGNSAPDKSGLPSDRFSAERTGGSVSTLTIQRTQQEDSAVYLCASSYDGGAGDTQYFGPGTRLTVL.

This sequence joins TRBV12-2 and TRBJ2-5; the D segment call TRBD1 is taken from the table without a DNA check. The tail of the sequence fits TRBJ2-7 better, so the J call may be wrong. TRBV12-2 has pseudogene status. CDR3 length: 17 amino acids. The DNA for the CDR3 is TGTGCAAGTCGCTTAGTTCCCGGGACAGCCATCTCCTACGAGCAGTACTTC. Amino acid sequence: CASRLVPGTAISYEQYF.

The chain employs TRBV5-6 and TRBJ2-5, with D possibly being TRBD2 (6 bases). The J call may be faulty, since TRBJ2-7 better matches the DNA end. The length of the CDR3 is 15 residues. From germline, CDR1 is SGHDT and CDR2 YYEEEE. DNA for the CDR3: TGTGCCAGCAGCTTGGAGGGGACTGAATCCTACGAGCAGTACTTC. It encodes CASSLEGTESYEQYF.

About this clone itself: Other DNA sequences in this specimen translate into the identical CDR3. The V call is TRBV7-3, the J call TRBJ1-1; 8 bases agree with TRBD1. Trimming at V came to 2 bases and at J to 2 bases, leaving 1 base not matched to a gene. The CDR3 loop spans 14 amino acids. From germline, CDR1 is SGHTA and CDR2 FQGTGA. The CDR3 nucleotides are TGTGCCAGCAGCTTAGGACAGGGTAACACTGAAGCTTTCTTT. Amino acids: CASSLGQGNTEAFF. Full variable domain (missing parts from reference TRBV7-3 and TRBJ1-1): GAGVSQTPSNKVTEKGKYVELRCDPISGHTALYWYRQSLGQGPEFLIYFQGTGAADDSGLPNDRFFAVRPEGSVSTLKIQRTERGDSAVYLCASSLGQGNTEAFFGQGTRLTVV.

The rearrangement links TRBV7-2 to TRBJ1-5; D remains ambiguous. Germline CDR1 is SGHTA and CDR2 is FQGNSA. V was trimmed by 2 bases and J by 2 bases, leaving 10 bases between them. This CDR3 has 15 residues. This CDR3 reads CASSLWAKGNQPQHF. CDR3 nucleotides: TGTGCCAGCAGCTTATGGGCAAAGGGCAATCAGCCCCAGCATTTT.

The chain uses TRBV7-2 and TRBJ1-5; D might be TRBD1 (5 bases). The germline gives CDR1 SGHTA, CDR2 FQGNSA. This CDR3 comprises 15 residues. V lost 7 bases, J lost 7 bases, and 20 bases lay in between. CDR3 in DNA: TGTGCCAGCATCGACAGCCCCGGTTCCTTCCAGCCCCAGCATTTT. It yields the protein CASIDSPGSFQPQHF. Full variable domain (missing parts from reference TRBV7-2 and TRBJ1-5): GAGVSQSPSNKVTEKGKDVELRCDPISGHTALYWYRQSLGQGLEFLIYFQGNSAPDKSGLPSDRFSAERTGGSVSTLTIQRTQQEDSAVYLCASIDSPGSFQPQHFGDGTRLSIL.

A remark on this clone: This CDR3 is also generated by other DNA sequences in the sample. The CDR3 bases are TGTGCCAGCAGCGTAGCGCAGACACCCCTCCACTTT. It translates to CASSVAQTPLHF. The J gene is TRBJ1-6, the V gene TRBV9; D gene uncertain. The CDR3 contains 12 residues. Germline V CDR1 and CDR2: SGDLS, YYNGEE. Trimming shortened V by 0 bases and J by 11 bases, and 6 bases separated the two germline ends.

Concerning this clone: This sample also contains other DNA sequences that code for the same CDR3. The chain recombines TRBV27 with TRBJ1-1; possibly TRBD1 for D (6 bases). V dropped 5 bases and J dropped 5 bases, with 18 bases sitting between them. Germline-derived CDR1 and CDR2 are MNHEY and SMNVEV (reference sequence). The CDR3 covers 15 residues. The CDR3 nucleotides are TGTGCCAGCAGTCCGCTCCGGGACATCCAAACTGAAGCTTTCTTT. It is translated as CASSPLRDIQTEAFF.

This clone has only a few counts. In DNA form, the CDR3 reads TGTGCCAGCAGCGCGGGACAGGGAAGTAGGGGCTACACCTTC. Translating gives CASSAGQGSRGYTF. This chain links TRBV7-9 with TRBJ1-2, with TRBD1 matching 9 bases. Trimming at V came to 5 bases and at J to 8 bases, leaving 9 bases not matched to a gene. CDR3 length equals 14 residues. CDR1 is SEHNR and CDR2 is FQNEAQ in the germline V gene (reference sequence).

The chain links TRBV19 to TRBJ1-1; D remains ambiguous. Germline V gene data show CDR1 as LNHDA and CDR2 as SQIVND (reference sequence). V shed 0 bases and J shed 0 bases, with 5 bases lying between them. The CDR3 totals 14 residues. CDR3 sequence reads: CASSIDFVNTEAFF. As DNA, the CDR3 is TGTGCCAGTAGTATAGATTTCGTGAACACTGAAGCTTTCTTT.

The chain uses TRBV7-9 and TRBJ1-1, with D unresolved. The germline gives CDR1 SEHNR, CDR2 FQNEAQ (reference sequence). V was cut by 6 bases and J by 0 bases, with 11 bases left in between. The CDR3 has 14 residues. CDR3 residues: CASRVYELNTEAFF. CDR3 DNA: TGTGCCAGCAGGGTCTATGAACTGAACACTGAAGCTTTCTTT.

The chain is built from TRBV7-2 and TRBJ2-3, with 7 bases identical to TRBD2. Per the germline V gene, CDR1 is SGHTA and CDR2 is FQGNSA. The CDR3 totals 15 residues. The V and J ends lost 7 bases and 3 bases, in that order; junction bases with no gene match: 10. The DNA for the CDR3 is TGTGCCAGCACCATCTCGGGGGGACGGACAGATACGCAGTATTTT. It specifies CASTISGGRTDTQYF.

V is TRBV14 and J is TRBJ2-1; 13 nucleotides align to TRBD2. The CDR3 loop spans 16 amino acids. The V gene end was trimmed by 4 bases and the J gene end by 4 bases; junction bases not matched to a gene: 4. The V gene's germline CDR1 is SGHDN and CDR2 FVKESK. The chain's CDR3 is CASSRTSGGIYNEQFF. The CDR3 bases are TGTGCCAGCAGCCGGACTAGCGGGGGCATATACAATGAGCAGTTCTTC.

The chain employs TRBV7-3 and TRBJ2-3; no definite D call. CDR3 length: 15 amino acids. Germline V gene lookup returns CDR1 SGHTA and CDR2 FQGTGA. Trimming pared 5 bases from V and 2 bases from J, leaving 14 bases between. The CDR3 DNA follows: TGTGCCAGCAGCCTCCTCGCCAGACACACAGATACGCAGTATTTT. Amino acid sequence: CASSLLARHTDTQYF.

This chain uses TRBV11-2 with TRBJ1-2, with D uncertain. The germline CDR1 and CDR2 sequences are SGHAT and FQNNGV. V was clipped by 0 bases and J by 8 bases, with 16 bases between them. The CDR3 loop spans 15 amino acids. CDR3 sequence (DNA): TGTGCCAGCAGCTTAGAATTTGGCCCCATGATCGGCTACACCTTC. This gives the protein CASSLEFGPMIGYTF.

The J gene is TRBJ2-2, the V gene TRBV19, with 8 bases lining up with TRBD2. Germline V CDR1 and CDR2: LNHDA, SQIVND (reference sequence). V was pared by 4 bases and J by 6 bases, with 10 bases of the junction left unmatched. The CDR3 extends over 16 amino acids. DNA of the CDR3: TGTGCCAGTAGTACGGTTAGCGGGGCCGGGGCCGGGGAGCTGTTTTTT. Translation gives CASSTVSGAGAGELFF.